Included here is one T cell receptor beta chain sequence, with context. Its antigen is currently unknown. The data were taken from a study of cytomegalovirus exposure and HLA in healthy donors. As for the study in general: The same platform was used for the 90 to 150 validation repertoires as for the 650 to 700 first-cohort repertoires, as reported in a later analysis. Findings and caveats of the study: Subsequent analysis found a tendency for first-cohort TCR clusters to co-occur within the approximately 130 validation repertoires. Most TCR sequences showed up rarely, but some public TCRs showed up in many donors. The study put 150 to 200 TCR beta chains on its list as cytomegalovirus-associated.

Measured with immunoSEQ multiplex PCR; TCRdb has only the in-frame clones, and not every one. The sample records 220,000 or so clones, around four fifths being singletons. The sample taken for sequencing was PBMCs. This TCR derives from a woman in her late teens or twenties in good health and CMV-seronegative.

DNA of the CDR3: TGTGCCAGTAGCCCCGGGGGGGTCGAGCAGTACTTC. Residues: CASSPGGVEQYF. This chain joins TRBV19 and TRBJ2-7; 8 bases are a match to TRBD2. Germline CDR1 LNHDA, CDR2 SQIVND (reference sequence). With 6 bases clipped from V and 6 bases from J, the junction kept 4 bases outside the gene matches. CDR3 length: 12 amino acids.